The clone carrying this TCR beta chain was detected many times. The antigen remains undetermined. The sample is drawn from a study of T-cell reconstitution after alpha-beta-depleted transplantation in children. Unique molecular identifiers featured in how the TCRbeta library was prepared. TCRdb reprocessed the PCR reads with MiXCR, giving one entry per CDR3 protein. Of some 180,000 distinct CDR3 sequences in the sample, approximately 6.9% are singletons; the top ten hold 4.5% to 6.5%. Study-wide results and limits: At the one-year point after transplant, T-cell counts and TCRbeta diversity were found to come mostly from T cells that had been newly produced. Recipient T cells and thymic progenitors that survived were the source of the high TCRbeta diversity seen at day 60 in some patients.

The material sequenced was PBMCs, taken before TCRalphabeta/CD19-depleted stem cell transplant. The TCR originated in a boy younger than 10 with acute lymphoblastic leukemia, due to receive a stem cell transplant.

CDR3: CASSFKGSYNEQFF. The DNA for the CDR3 is TGTGCCAGCAGTTTCAAGGGCTCCTACAATGAGCAGTTCTTC. This chain connects TRBV27 to TRBJ2-1; D remains unclear. The CDR3 runs to 14 residues. V dropped 3 bases and J dropped 0 bases, with 6 bases sitting between them. Looked up from germline, CDR1 is MNHEY and CDR2 is SMNVEV (reference sequence).